The table lists the clone carrying this TCR beta chain with many counts. Antigen specificity is unknown. The record originates from a study of T-cell reconstitution after alpha-beta-depleted transplantation in children. It was with unique molecular identifiers that the TCRbeta library was prepared. Via MiXCR, TCRdb re-called the PCR reads, giving one row per CDR3 protein. The table has about 230,000 distinct CDR3 sequences, about a tenth seen once. The V and J ends lost 7 bases and 5 bases, in that order; junction bases with no gene match: 7. The CDR3 is 14 amino acids. Points from the study as a whole: One year after transplant, T-cell counts and diversity came mostly from newly produced T cells.

This TCR was sampled from a child less than two years old with acute myeloid leukemia, due to receive a stem cell transplant. The sequenced sample was PBMCs, obtained before TCRalphabeta/CD19-depleted stem cell transplant. This chain uses TRBV12-3 or TRBV12-4 with TRBJ2-5; the match to TRBD2 covers 10 bases. CDR3 amino acids: CASTGTSATETQYF. CDR3 in DNA: TGTGCCAGCACTGGGACTAGCGCAACGGAGACCCAGTACTTC.